This T cell receptor (beta chain) was observed in a study of vaccination effects on CD4 cells after COVID-19. Before any sequencing was done, the ViraFEST assay used viral peptide pools to expand antigen-specific CD4+ T cells. Following a roughly 11-day culture, CD4+ T cells were purified. PCR confirmed that the person was infected with SARS-CoV-2 between March and December 2020. Sequencing was performed with immunoSEQ multiplex PCR; in TCRdb, only in-frame clones are kept and a portion is missing. The sample carries tens of thousands of clones, just under 75% recorded once. Turning to this clone: Its matching antigen is unknown.

The CDR3 has 16 residues. V dropped 0 bases and J dropped 6 bases, with 14 bases sitting between them. The germline V gene encodes CDR1 LGHNA and CDR2 YSLEER. This material consisted of CD4+ T cells from PBMCs cultured with a peptide pool, taken before COVID-19 vaccination. The rearrangement joins TRBV4-3 to TRBJ1-4; D ambiguous. The clonotype was recovered from a human donor who had a prior SARS-CoV-2 infection. The CDR3 DNA sequence: TGCGCCAGCAGCCAAGAATTAAGTAGTGGGCATGAAAAACTGTTTTTT. The encoded protein is CASSQELSSGHEKLFF.